These 6 T cell receptor beta chains came from one sample sequenced in a study of response to subunit inactivated influenza vaccine. TCRdb re-called the RT-PCR reads with MiXCR, one entry per CDR3 protein. The sample holds hundreds of thousands of distinct CDR3 sequences; more than 11% are singletons and the top ten take 6.5% to 8.5%. Specimen: PBMCs from blood, collected 14 days before vaccination. These receptors all stem from a man aged 50-59 years who received an inactivated influenza vaccine.

This clonotype was counted only a few times. The chain combines TRBV6-5 with TRBJ2-3, with D possibly TRBD1 on 6 matching bases. Germline loops: CDR1 MNHEY, CDR2 SVGAGI. There are 15 residues in the CDR3. Between the trimmed V and J ends, which lost 4 bases and 2 bases, there was a span of 13 bases. This CDR3 reads CASSSARGYTDTQYF. The CDR3 coding sequence is TGTGCCAGCAGTTCCGCAAGGGGGTACACAGATACGCAGTATTTT.

This clonotype was recorded at least ten times. The chain joins TRBV27 to TRBJ2-7, with 14 bases matching TRBD2. Germline values: CDR1 MNHEY, CDR2 SMNVEV (reference sequence). Trimming took 10 bases from V and 3 from J; bases not matched to a gene: 11. The CDR3 runs 16 residues. The CDR3 region is CATRRPGLAGVYEQYF. CDR3 nucleotide sequence: TGTGCCACCAGACGGCCGGGACTAGCGGGAGTCTACGAGCAGTACTTC.

The chain carries TRBV7-2 and TRBJ2-5; 9 nucleotides align to TRBD1. The CDR3 is made up of 15 amino acids. The V gene's germline CDR1 is SGHTA and CDR2 FQGNSA. Trimming cost V 5 bases and J 5 bases; bases outside gene matches: 9. The CDR3 DNA sequence: TGTGCCAGCAGCCGAGGGGGACAGGGTTGGGAGACCCAGTACTTC. It encodes CASSRGGQGWETQYF.

The chain combines TRBV3-1 with TRBJ2-1; D is unresolved. V lost 8 bases, J lost 7 bases, and 12 bases lay in between. This CDR3 has 12 residues. Germline V gene data show CDR1 as LGHDT and CDR2 as YNNKEL (reference sequence). The CDR3 loop is CASLGPGNEQFF. Written as DNA, the CDR3 is TGTGCCAGCTTAGGGCCTGGGAATGAGCAGTTCTTC.

This clonotype was counted between two and nine times. The chain recombines TRBV20-1 with TRBJ2-7, with D possibly matching TRBD1 (6 bases). There are 12 residues in the CDR3. Trimming left V 2 bases short and J 7 bases short, with 12 bases between. Germline values: CDR1 DFQATT, CDR2 SNEGSKA (reference sequence). In DNA form, the CDR3 reads TGCAGTGCTAGAACAGGGACCCTGGAGCAGTACTTC. It is translated as CSARTGTLEQYF.

V gene TRBV20-1 combines with J gene TRBJ2-1, with 7 positions matching TRBD1. From germline, CDR1 is DFQATT and CDR2 SNEGSKA (reference sequence). The V gene end was trimmed by 4 bases and the J gene end by 0 bases; junction bases not matched to a gene: 9. The CDR3 runs to 16 residues. In nucleotides, the CDR3 is TGCAGTGCTACAACCCGACAGGGACCCTCCTACAATGAGCAGTTCTTC. This translates into CSATTRQGPSYNEQFF.